This T cell receptor beta chain was sequenced for a study of radiation and T cells in renal cell carcinoma. Trimming stripped 5 bases from V and 2 bases from J, with 13 bases between. The CDR3 totals 14 residues. The germline gives CDR1 SGHTA, CDR2 FQGNSA. Described time point: baseline pretreatment blood. Regarding treatment: 15 Gy SBRT to primary tumor, nephrectomy 4 weeks later. Profiled with immunoSEQ multiplex PCR; TCRdb holds only in-frame clones, not every one. The sample has about 150,000 clones; about nine tenths are singletons. The receptor comes from a woman in her 70s with renal cell carcinoma. The rearrangement joins TRBV7-2 to TRBJ2-7; D may be TRBD1 (6 bases). The sequences come from blood, collected from a patient whose treatment included radiotherapy and nephrectomy. As DNA, the CDR3 is TGTGCCAGCAGCAAAACGCCAGGGGCCTACGAGCAGTACTTC. Amino acids: CASSKTPGAYEQYF.